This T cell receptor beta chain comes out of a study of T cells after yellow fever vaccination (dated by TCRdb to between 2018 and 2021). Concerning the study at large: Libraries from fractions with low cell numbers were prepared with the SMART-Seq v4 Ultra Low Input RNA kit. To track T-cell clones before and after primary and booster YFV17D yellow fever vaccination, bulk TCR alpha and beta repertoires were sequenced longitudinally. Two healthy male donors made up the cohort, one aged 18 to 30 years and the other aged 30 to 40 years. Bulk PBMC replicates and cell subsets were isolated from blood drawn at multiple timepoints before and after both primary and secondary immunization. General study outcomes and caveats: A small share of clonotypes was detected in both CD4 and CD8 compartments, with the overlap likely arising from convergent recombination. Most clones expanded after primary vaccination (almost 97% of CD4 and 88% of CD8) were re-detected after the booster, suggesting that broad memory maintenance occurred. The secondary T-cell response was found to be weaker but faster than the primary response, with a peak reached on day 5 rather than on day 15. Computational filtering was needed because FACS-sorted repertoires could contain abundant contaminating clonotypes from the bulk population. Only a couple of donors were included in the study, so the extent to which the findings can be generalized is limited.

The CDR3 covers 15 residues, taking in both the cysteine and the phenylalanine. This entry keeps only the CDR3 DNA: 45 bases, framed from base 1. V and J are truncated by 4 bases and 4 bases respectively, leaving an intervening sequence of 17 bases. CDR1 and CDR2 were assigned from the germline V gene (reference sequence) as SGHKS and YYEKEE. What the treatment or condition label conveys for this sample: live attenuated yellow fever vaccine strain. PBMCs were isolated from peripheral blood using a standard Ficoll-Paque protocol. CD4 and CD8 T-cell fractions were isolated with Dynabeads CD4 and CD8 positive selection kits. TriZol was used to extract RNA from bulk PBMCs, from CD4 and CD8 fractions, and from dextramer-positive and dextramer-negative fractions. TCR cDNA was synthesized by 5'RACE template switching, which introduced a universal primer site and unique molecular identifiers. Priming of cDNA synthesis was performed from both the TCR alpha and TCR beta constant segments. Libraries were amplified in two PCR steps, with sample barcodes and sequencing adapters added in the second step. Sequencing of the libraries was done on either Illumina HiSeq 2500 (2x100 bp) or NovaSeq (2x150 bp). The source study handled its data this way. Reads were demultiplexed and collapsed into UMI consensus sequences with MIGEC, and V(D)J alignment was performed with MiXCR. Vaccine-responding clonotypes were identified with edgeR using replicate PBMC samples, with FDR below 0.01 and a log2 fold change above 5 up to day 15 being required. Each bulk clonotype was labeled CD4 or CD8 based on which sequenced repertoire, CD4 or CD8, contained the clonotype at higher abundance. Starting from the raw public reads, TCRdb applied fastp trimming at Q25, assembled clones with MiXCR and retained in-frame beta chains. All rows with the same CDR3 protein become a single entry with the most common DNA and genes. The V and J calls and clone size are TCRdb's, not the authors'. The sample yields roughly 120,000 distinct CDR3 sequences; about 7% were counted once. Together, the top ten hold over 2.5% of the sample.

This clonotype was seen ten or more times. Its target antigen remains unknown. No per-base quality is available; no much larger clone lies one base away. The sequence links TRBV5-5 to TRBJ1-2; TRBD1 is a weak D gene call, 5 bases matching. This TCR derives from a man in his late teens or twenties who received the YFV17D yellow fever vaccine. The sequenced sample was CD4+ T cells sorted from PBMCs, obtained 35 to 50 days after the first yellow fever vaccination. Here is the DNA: TGTGCCAGCAGCCCCGGGGACCCAAGCCCCTATGGCTACACCTTC. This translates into CASSPGDPSPYGYTF.